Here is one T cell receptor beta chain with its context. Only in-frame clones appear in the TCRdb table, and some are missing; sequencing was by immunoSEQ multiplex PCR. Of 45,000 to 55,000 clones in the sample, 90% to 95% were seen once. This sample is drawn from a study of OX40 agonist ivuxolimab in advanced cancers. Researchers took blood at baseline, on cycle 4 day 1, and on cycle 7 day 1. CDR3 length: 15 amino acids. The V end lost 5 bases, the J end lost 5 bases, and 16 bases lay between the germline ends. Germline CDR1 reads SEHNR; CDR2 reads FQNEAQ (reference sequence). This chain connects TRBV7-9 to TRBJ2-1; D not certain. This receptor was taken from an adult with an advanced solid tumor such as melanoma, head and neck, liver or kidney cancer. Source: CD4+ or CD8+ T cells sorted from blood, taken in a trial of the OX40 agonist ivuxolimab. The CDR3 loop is CASSPVQAVDNEQFF. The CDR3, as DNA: TGTGCCAGCAGCCCTGTCCAGGCGGTCGACAATGAGCAGTTCTTC.